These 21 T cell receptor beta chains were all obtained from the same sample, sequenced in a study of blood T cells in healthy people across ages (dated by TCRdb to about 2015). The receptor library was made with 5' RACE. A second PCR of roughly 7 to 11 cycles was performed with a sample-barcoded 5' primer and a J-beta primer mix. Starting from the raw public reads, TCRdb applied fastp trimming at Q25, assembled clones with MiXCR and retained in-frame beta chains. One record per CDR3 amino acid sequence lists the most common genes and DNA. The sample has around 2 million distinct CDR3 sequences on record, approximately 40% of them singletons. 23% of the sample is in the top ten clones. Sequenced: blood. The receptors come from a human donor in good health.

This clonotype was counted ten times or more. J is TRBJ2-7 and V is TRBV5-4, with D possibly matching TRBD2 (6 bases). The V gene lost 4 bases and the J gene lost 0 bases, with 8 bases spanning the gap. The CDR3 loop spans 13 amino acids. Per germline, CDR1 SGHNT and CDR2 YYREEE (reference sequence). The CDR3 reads CASSGGNSYEQYF. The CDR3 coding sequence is TGTGCCAGCAGCGGGGGGAACTCCTACGAGCAGTACTTC.

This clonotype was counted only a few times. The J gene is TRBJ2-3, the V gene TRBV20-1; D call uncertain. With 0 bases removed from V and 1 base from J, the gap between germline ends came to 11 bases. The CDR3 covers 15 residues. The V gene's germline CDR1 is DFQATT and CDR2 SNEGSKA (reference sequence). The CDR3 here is CSARETMAGTDTQYF. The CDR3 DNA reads TGCAGTGCTAGAGAGACGATGGCCGGCACAGATACGCAGTATTTT.

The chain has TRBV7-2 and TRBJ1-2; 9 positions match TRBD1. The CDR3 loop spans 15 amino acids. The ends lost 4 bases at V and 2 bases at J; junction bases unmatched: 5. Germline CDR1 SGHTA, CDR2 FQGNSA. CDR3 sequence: CASSSGTGPNYGYTF. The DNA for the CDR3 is TGTGCCAGCAGCTCGGGGACAGGGCCCAACTATGGCTACACCTTC.

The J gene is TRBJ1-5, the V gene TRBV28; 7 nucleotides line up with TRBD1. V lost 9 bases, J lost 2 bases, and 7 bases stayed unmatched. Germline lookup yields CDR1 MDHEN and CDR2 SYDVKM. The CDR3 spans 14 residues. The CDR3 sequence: CASHYRGRNQPQHF. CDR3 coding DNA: TGTGCCAGTCATTACAGGGGTCGCAATCAGCCCCAGCATTTT.

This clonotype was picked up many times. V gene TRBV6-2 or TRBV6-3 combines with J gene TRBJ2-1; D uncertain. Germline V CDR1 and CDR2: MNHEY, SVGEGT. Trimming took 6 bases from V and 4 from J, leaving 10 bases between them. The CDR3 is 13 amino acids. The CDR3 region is CASSYDTYNEQFF. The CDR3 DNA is TGTGCCAGCAGCTACGACACGTACAATGAGCAGTTCTTC.

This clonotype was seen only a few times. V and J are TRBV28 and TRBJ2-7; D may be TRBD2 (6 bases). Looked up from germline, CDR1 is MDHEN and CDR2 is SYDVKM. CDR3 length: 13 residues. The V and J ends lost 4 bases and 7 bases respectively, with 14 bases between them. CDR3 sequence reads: CASSWGVFGEQYF. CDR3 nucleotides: TGTGCCAGCAGTTGGGGGGTATTCGGGGAGCAGTACTTC.

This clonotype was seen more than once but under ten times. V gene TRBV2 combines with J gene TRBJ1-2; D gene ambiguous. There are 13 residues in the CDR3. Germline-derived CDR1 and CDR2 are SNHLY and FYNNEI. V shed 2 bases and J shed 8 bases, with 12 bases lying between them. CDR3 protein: CASSETLRDGYTF. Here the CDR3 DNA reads TGTGCCAGCAGTGAAACCCTAAGAGACGGCTACACCTTC.

The CDR3 reads CASTMSPQETQYF. CDR3 coding DNA: TGCGCCAGCACCATGAGCCCTCAAGAGACCCAGTACTTC. V gene TRBV5-1 combines with J gene TRBJ2-5; D is unclear. In germline, CDR1 is SGHRS, CDR2 YFSETQ. The CDR3 has 13 amino acids. The V end lost 6 bases, the J end lost 2 bases, and 11 bases lay between the germline ends.

The CDR3 loop reads CASSSHGGANVLTF. In DNA, the CDR3 is TGTGCCAGCAGTTCCCACGGTGGGGCCAACGTCCTGACTTTC. The J gene is TRBJ2-6, the V gene TRBV6-5; D unclear. The length of the CDR3 is 14 residues. CDR1 is MNHEY and CDR2 is SVGAGI in the germline V gene. Trimming removed 4 bases at V and 3 bases at J, with 7 bases between.

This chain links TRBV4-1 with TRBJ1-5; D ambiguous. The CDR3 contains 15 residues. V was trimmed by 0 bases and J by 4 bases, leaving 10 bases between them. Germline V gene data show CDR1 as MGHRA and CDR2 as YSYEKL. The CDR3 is CASSQESRVNQPQHF. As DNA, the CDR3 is TGCGCCAGCAGCCAAGAGTCGCGGGTGAATCAGCCCCAGCATTTT.

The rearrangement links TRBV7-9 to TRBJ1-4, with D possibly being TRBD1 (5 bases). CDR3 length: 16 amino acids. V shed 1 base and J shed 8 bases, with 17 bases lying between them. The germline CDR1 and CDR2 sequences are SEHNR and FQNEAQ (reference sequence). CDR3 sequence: CASSLDPGGWDEKLFF. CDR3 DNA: TGTGCCAGCAGCTTAGACCCCGGGGGATGGGACGAAAAACTGTTTTTT.

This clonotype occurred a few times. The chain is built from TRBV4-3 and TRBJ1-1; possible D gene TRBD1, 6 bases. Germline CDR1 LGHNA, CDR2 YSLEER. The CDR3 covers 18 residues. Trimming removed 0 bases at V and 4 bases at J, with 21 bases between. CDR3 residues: CASSQDLIRAGAITEAFF. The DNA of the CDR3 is TGCGCCAGCAGCCAAGATCTAATACGGGCAGGGGCTATCACTGAAGCTTTCTTT.

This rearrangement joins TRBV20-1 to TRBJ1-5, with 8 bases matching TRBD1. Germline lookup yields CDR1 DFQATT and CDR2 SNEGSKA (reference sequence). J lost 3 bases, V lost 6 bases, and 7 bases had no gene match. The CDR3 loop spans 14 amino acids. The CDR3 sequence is CSAHTGQVNQPQHF. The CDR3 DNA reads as TGCAGTGCACATACGGGACAGGTCAATCAGCCCCAGCATTTT.

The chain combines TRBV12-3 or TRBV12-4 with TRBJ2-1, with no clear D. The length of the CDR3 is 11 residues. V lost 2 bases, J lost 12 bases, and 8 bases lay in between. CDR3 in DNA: TGTGCCAGCAGTTTAATTGAGCGGCAGTTCTTC. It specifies CASSLIERQFF.

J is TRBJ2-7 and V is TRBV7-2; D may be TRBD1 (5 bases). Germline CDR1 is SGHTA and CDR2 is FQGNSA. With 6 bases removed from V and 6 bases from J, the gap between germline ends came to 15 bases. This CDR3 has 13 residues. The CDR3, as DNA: TGTGCCAGCAGATCCAGGGTAAATGGCGAGCAGTACTTC. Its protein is CASRSRVNGEQYF.

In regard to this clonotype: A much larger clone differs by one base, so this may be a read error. The CDR3 spells CASRMNTGELFF. CDR3 sequence (DNA): TGTGCCAGCAGGATGAACACCGGGGAGCTGTTTTTT. This chain joins TRBV12-3 or TRBV12-4 and TRBJ2-2, with D hard to call. Trimming took off 6 bases at V and 1 base at J, with 3 bases between the two ends. CDR3 length equals 12 residues.

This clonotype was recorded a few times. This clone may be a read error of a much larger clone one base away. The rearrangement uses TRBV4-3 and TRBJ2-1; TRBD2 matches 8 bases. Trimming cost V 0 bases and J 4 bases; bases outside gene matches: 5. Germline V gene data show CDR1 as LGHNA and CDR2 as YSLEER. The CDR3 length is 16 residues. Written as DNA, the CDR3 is TGCGCCAGCAGCCAAGAAAGCGGGGGTGCTTACAATGAGCAGTTCTTC. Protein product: CASSQESGGAYNEQFF.

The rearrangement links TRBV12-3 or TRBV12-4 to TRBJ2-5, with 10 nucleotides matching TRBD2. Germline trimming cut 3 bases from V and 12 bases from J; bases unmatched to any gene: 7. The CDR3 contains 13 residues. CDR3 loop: CASSFQERGGEYF. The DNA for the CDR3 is TGTGCCAGCAGTTTTCAGGAGCGGGGGGGAGAGTACTTC.

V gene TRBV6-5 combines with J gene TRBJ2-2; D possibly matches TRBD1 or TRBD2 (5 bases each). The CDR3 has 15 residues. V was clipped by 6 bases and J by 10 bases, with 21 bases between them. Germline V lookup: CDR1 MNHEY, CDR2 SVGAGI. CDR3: CASSRLLGTRVELFF. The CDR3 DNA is TGTGCCAGCAGCCGACTACTAGGGACCAGGGTGGAGCTGTTTTTT.

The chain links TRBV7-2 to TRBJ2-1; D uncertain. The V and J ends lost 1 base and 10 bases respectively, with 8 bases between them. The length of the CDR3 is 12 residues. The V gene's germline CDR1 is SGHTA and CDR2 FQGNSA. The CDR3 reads CASSLVAREQFF. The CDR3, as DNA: TGTGCCAGCAGCTTAGTTGCACGGGAGCAGTTCTTC. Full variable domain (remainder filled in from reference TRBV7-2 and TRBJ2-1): GAGVSQSPSNKVTEKGKDVELRCDPISGHTALYWYRQSLGQGLEFLIYFQGNSAPDKSGLPSDRFSAERTGGSVSTLTIQRTQQEDSAVYLCASSLVAREQFFGPGTRLTVL.

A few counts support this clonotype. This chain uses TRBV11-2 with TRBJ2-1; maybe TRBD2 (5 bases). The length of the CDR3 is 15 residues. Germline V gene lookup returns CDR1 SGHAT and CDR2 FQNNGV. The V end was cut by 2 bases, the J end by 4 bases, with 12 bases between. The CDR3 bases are TGTGCCAGCAGCTTATGGAGGCAGCCTTACAATGAGCAGTTCTTC. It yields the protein CASSLWRQPYNEQFF.